The rows below give T cell receptor beta chains drawn from one sample of a study of early T cells in non-severe SARS-CoV-2 infection. TCRdb itself ran the 5' RACE reads through MiXCR, one entry per CDR3 protein. The sample lists roughly 46,000 distinct CDR3 sequences; approximately 7.1% were seen once. The sequenced material came from whole blood. These receptors originate from an adult who was a healthcare worker with PCR-confirmed SARS-CoV-2 infection or an uninfected control (not recorded which). CDR3s include the opening cysteine and the closing phenylalanine or tryptophan. A D gene is named only where the DNA matches it firmly. The size entry is marked missing in some rows and otherwise reads once, few, many or a size class.

D gene: NA
J gene: TRBJ2-1
V gene: TRBV12-3/TRBV12-4
clone size: NA
CDR3 DNA: TGTGCCAGCAGTTTAGGAGAGGGGCACTACAATGAGCAGTTCTTC
CDR3 protein: CASSLGEGHYNEQFF

D gene: NA
J gene: TRBJ1-3
V gene: TRBV6-4
clone size: few
CDR3 DNA: TGTGCCAGCAGTGTTGACCTTGGAAACACCATATATTTT
CDR3 protein: CASSVDLGNTIYF

D gene: TRBD2
J gene: TRBJ2-1
V gene: TRBV2
clone size: many
CDR3 DNA: TGTGCCAGCGTCGGGGAGGGCTCCTACAATGAGCAGTTCTTC
CDR3 protein: CASVGEGSYNEQFF

D gene: TRBD2
J gene: TRBJ2-7
V gene: TRBV7-2
clone size: NA
CDR3 DNA: TGTGCCAGCAGCCTCTCCGGGACTAGTAGGTACGAGCAGTACTTC
CDR3 protein: CASSLSGTSRYEQYF

D gene: NA
J gene: TRBJ2-7
V gene: TRBV7-6
clone size: many
CDR3 DNA: TGTGCCAGCAGCTTAGTCGACAGCCCCTACGAGCAGTACTTC
CDR3 protein: CASSLVDSPYEQYF

D gene: NA
J gene: TRBJ1-1
V gene: TRBV12-3/TRBV12-4
clone size: many
CDR3 DNA: TGTGCCAGCAGTCCTTCGACATTGAACACTGAAGCTTTCTTT
CDR3 protein: CASSPSTLNTEAFF

D gene: TRBD2
J gene: TRBJ2-7
V gene: TRBV4-2
clone size: few
CDR3 DNA: TGTGCCAGCAGCCATGGCGGGGGACTTTACGAGCAGTACTTC
CDR3 protein: CASSHGGGLYEQYF

D gene: NA
J gene: TRBJ2-7
V gene: TRBV5-1
clone size: many
CDR3 DNA: TGCGCCAGCACGCCTTCCGGGACGACCTACGAGCAGTACTTC
CDR3 protein: CASTPSGTTYEQYF

D gene: NA
J gene: TRBJ2-3
V gene: TRBV12-3/TRBV12-4
clone size: NA
CDR3 DNA: TGTGCCAGCAAGTTGCGGGACTTGGTGGCAGATACGCAGTATTTT
CDR3 protein: CASKLRDLVADTQYF

D gene: NA
J gene: TRBJ1-5
V gene: TRBV11-3
clone size: many
CDR3 DNA: TGTGCCAGCAGCTTAGTTTATATGTGTCGAAGGAGCAATCAGCCCCAGCATTTT
CDR3 protein: CASSLVYMCRRSNQPQHF

D gene: NA
J gene: TRBJ2-3
V gene: TRBV6-5
clone size: few
CDR3 DNA: TGTGTCAGCAGCCCCACCAAGGGTGCAGATACGCAGTATTTT
CDR3 protein: CVSSPTKGADTQYF

D gene: TRBD2
J gene: TRBJ2-2
V gene: TRBV6-2/TRBV6-3
clone size: few
CDR3 DNA: TGTGCCAGCAGTTACGGTTACAGGACTAGCGGGGTGCGCACCGGGGAGCTGTTTTTT
CDR3 protein: CASSYGYRTSGVRTGELFF

D gene: NA
J gene: TRBJ2-1
V gene: TRBV7-2
clone size: few
CDR3 DNA: TGTGCCAGCAGCTTAGATCCAGACCCCCCCCAGTTCTTC
CDR3 protein: CASSLDPDPPQFF

D gene: TRBD1
J gene: TRBJ2-3
V gene: TRBV10-3
clone size: NA
CDR3 DNA: TGTGCCTCCAGACAGGGGTCCGGAGATACGCAGTATTTT
CDR3 protein: CASRQGSGDTQYF

D gene: NA
J gene: TRBJ1-5
V gene: TRBV11-2
clone size: NA
CDR3 DNA: TGTGCCAGCAGCCGCGGCGGCAATCAGCCCCAGCATTTT
CDR3 protein: CASSRGGNQPQHF

D gene: NA
J gene: TRBJ1-1
V gene: TRBV4-1
clone size: many
CDR3 DNA: TGCGCCAGCAGCCAAGAAACGCAAACTGAAGCTTTCTTT
CDR3 protein: CASSQETQTEAFF

D gene: NA
J gene: TRBJ2-7
V gene: TRBV6-5
clone size: few
CDR3 DNA: TGTGCCAGCAGTTACTTGGGACATGGGATTTTAGGGCAGTACTTC
CDR3 protein: CASSYLGHGILGQYF

D gene: TRBD1
J gene: TRBJ2-7
V gene: TRBV29-1
clone size: many
CDR3 DNA: TGCAGCGTTGAATTAAGGGGACAGGGAGTCTACGAGCAGTACTTC
CDR3 protein: CSVELRGQGVYEQYF

D gene: NA
J gene: TRBJ2-3
V gene: TRBV7-9
clone size: many
CDR3 DNA: TGTGCCAGCAGCTCGAGTAGTTTCACAGATACGCAGTATTTT
CDR3 protein: CASSSSSFTDTQYF

D gene: TRBD2
J gene: TRBJ2-5
V gene: TRBV5-1
clone size: once
CDR3 DNA: TGCGCCAGCAGCTCCGGGACTAGTACGGAAGAGACCCAGTACTTC
CDR3 protein: CASSSGTSTEETQYF

D gene: NA
J gene: TRBJ2-5
V gene: TRBV5-1
clone size: NA
CDR3 DNA: TGCGCCAGCAACCGGGGCCAGTTCCAAGAGGCCCAGTACTTC
CDR3 protein: CASNRGQFQEAQYF

D gene: TRBD1
J gene: TRBJ1-4
V gene: TRBV12-3/TRBV12-4
clone size: many
CDR3 DNA: TGTGCCAGCAGTTGGGCCCAGGGGGATAATGAAAAACTGTTTTTT
CDR3 protein: CASSWAQGDNEKLFF

D gene: NA
J gene: TRBJ2-7
V gene: TRBV7-9
clone size: many
CDR3 DNA: TGTGCCAGCAGCTTAGTGGCGGCGATCGAGCAGTACTTC
CDR3 protein: CASSLVAAIEQYF

D gene: NA
J gene: TRBJ2-3
V gene: TRBV24-1
clone size: few
CDR3 DNA: TGTGCCACCAGTGATTTTCGAGCAGATACGCAGTATTTT
CDR3 protein: CATSDFRADTQYF

D gene: NA
J gene: TRBJ2-5
V gene: TRBV9
clone size: NA
CDR3 DNA: TGTGCCAGCAGCGCCGAGACAGAGACCCAGTACTTC
CDR3 protein: CASSAETETQYF

D gene: TRBD2
J gene: TRBJ2-3
V gene: TRBV28
clone size: many
CDR3 DNA: TGTGCCAGCAGTTTATCCCTGGGACTAGGATCATTAGATACGCAGTATTTT
CDR3 protein: CASSLSLGLGSLDTQYF

D gene: NA
J gene: TRBJ1-1
V gene: TRBV5-5
clone size: NA
CDR3 DNA: TGTGCCAGCAGCTTGGTTAGGGTAAACACTGAAGCTTTCTTT
CDR3 protein: CASSLVRVNTEAFF